This passage covers 24 T cell receptor beta chains from one sample sequenced in a study of T cell changes during pregnancy in multiple sclerosis (dated by TCRdb to about 2019). The method behind the library was the immunoSEQ multiplex PCR assay. Sourced from immuneACCESS, this table was stored by TCRdb with only in-frame sequences that have V and J called. A share of the clones is absent; for the studies checked, an unresolved V gene accounts for under half, and the remainder has no known explanation. The table for this sample lists 40,000 to 55,000 clones; about nine tenths of them were counted only once. Of the sample, around 1.6% is held by the ten largest clones. This specimen consisted of peripheral blood, obtained in the first trimester of pregnancy. These receptors all come from a female donor in good health, enrolled as a control in a pregnancy study.

V gene TRBV6-6 combines with J gene TRBJ2-2; a possible D gene is TRBD1 (6 bases). The germline CDR1 and CDR2 sequences are MNHNY and SVGAGI (reference sequence). The V end lost 7 bases, the J end lost 7 bases, and 7 bases lay between the germline ends. There are 11 residues in the CDR3. Written as DNA, the CDR3 is TGTGCCAGCACAGGGGTCGGGGAGCTGTTTTTT. Translated, it gives CASTGVGELFF.

This chain uses TRBV19 with TRBJ2-1, with D maybe TRBD2 (6 bases). The germline CDR1 and CDR2 sequences are LNHDA and SQIVND (reference sequence). The CDR3 is 13 residues long. V gave up 1 base and J gave up 10 bases, with 11 bases separating them. CDR3 bases: TGTGCCAGTAGTATAGTGGAGGGGCCGGAGCAGTTCTTC. Its translation: CASSIVEGPEQFF.

The chain joins TRBV7-9 to TRBJ2-7; 11 nucleotides line up with TRBD1. Unmatched junction bases numbered 9, after V lost 4 bases and J lost 4 bases. This CDR3 has 16 residues. Looked up from germline, CDR1 is SEHNR and CDR2 is FQNEAQ (reference sequence). CDR3 residues: CASSSGQGATLYEQYF. The CDR3 DNA sequence: TGTGCCAGCAGCTCTGGACAGGGGGCGACCCTTTACGAGCAGTACTTC. Variable domain in full (rest from reference TRBV7-9 and TRBJ2-7): DTGVSQNPRHKITKRGQNVTFRCDPISEHNRLYWYRQTLGQGPEFLTYFQNEAQLEKSRLLSDRFSAERPKGSFSTLEIQRTEQGDSAMYLCASSSGQGATLYEQYFGPGTRLTVT.

The chain combines TRBV10-1 with TRBJ2-1; D possibly corresponds to TRBD2 (5 bases). The germline gives CDR1 WNHNN, CDR2 SYGVQD (reference sequence). The V end lost 6 bases, the J end lost 0 bases, and 18 bases lay between the germline ends. This CDR3 has 17 residues. The CDR3 sequence is CASSADWSGSSYNEQFF. CDR3 DNA: TGCGCCAGCAGCGCTGACTGGTCGGGAAGCTCCTACAATGAGCAGTTCTTC.

The chain uses TRBV20-1 and TRBJ1-1; 10 bases are a match to TRBD1. The CDR3 totals 10 residues. The V segment lost 7 bases and the J segment 11 bases; nucleotides outside the gene matches: 4. Germline V CDR1 and CDR2: DFQATT, SNEGSKA (reference sequence). CDR3 amino acids: CSVPGQGAFF. In DNA form, the CDR3 reads TGCAGTGTGCCGGGACAGGGGGCTTTCTTT.

This clone appeared once. This rearrangement joins TRBV11-1 to TRBJ2-2, with 10 bases identical to TRBD2. With V trimmed by 5 bases and J by 5 bases, 14 bases remained unmatched. The CDR3 totals 18 residues. Germline CDR1 is SGHAT and CDR2 is FQDESV (reference sequence). CDR3 DNA sequence: TGTGCCAGCAGCCAAAGGATAAGCGGGAGGGCCAATACCGGGGAGCTGTTTTTT. Its translation is CASSQRISGRANTGELFF.

V and J are TRBV2 and TRBJ1-2; 7 positions match TRBD1. Per the germline V gene, CDR1 is SNHLY and CDR2 is FYNNEI. V lost 2 bases and J lost 7; bases outside the gene matches: 7. CDR3 size: 14 residues. CDR3 nucleotides: TGTGCCAGCAGTGAACAGGGGGGAGAGGCTGGCTACACCTTC. Protein product: CASSEQGGEAGYTF.

This clone has only a few counts. The rearrangement links TRBV28 to TRBJ2-5, with 10 bases fitting TRBD1. V dropped 5 bases and J dropped 5; count of bases not matched to a gene: 8. This CDR3 contains 15 residues. From germline, CDR1 is MDHEN and CDR2 SYDVKM. This CDR3 is CASSDDRGRLETQYF. For the CDR3, the DNA is TGTGCCAGCAGTGACGACAGGGGGCGATTGGAGACCCAGTACTTC.

The V call is TRBV29-1, the J call TRBJ2-5; tentatively, D is TRBD1 (5 bases). Germline CDR1 and CDR2: SQVTM and ANQGSEA. V was trimmed by 5 bases and J by 5 bases, leaving 12 bases between them. The CDR3 is 12 residues long. The CDR3 reads CSVRRVGETQYF. CDR3 DNA sequence: TGCAGCGTTCGCAGGGTTGGGGAGACCCAGTACTTC.

The gene calls are TRBV5-4 and TRBJ1-3; D unresolved. V lost 5 bases and J 3 bases, leaving 3 bases between the germline ends. Germline V gene data show CDR1 as SGHNT and CDR2 as YYREEE (reference sequence). The CDR3 is made up of 11 amino acids. The CDR3 bases are TGTGCCAGCAGTCGTGGAAACACCATATATTTT. This gives the protein CASSRGNTIYF.

The chain uses TRBV7-8 and TRBJ2-7; 12 bases line up with TRBD2. The CDR3 consists of 18 residues. Unmatched junction bases numbered 9, after V lost 3 bases and J lost 0 bases. In germline, CDR1 is SGHVS, CDR2 FQNEAQ. CDR3 nucleotide sequence: TGTGCCAGCAGCTTTAGTTGGGCTAGCGGGGGGGACTCCTACGAGCAGTACTTC. Encoded protein: CASSFSWASGGDSYEQYF.

This sequence joins TRBV7-8 and TRBJ2-7; TRBD2 matches at 7 bases. CDR1 is SGHVS, CDR2 FQNEAQ, per germline. This CDR3 contains 20 residues. Trimming took 0 bases from V and 0 from J; bases not matched to a gene: 17. This CDR3 is CASSLAPTTKTSPRSYEQYF. The CDR3 DNA reads TGTGCCAGCAGCTTAGCGCCCACCACTAAGACTAGCCCACGCTCCTACGAGCAGTACTTC.

This chain connects TRBV10-3 to TRBJ2-7; 7 nucleotides line up with TRBD2. J gave up 0 bases and V 6 bases, and 8 bases lay outside the gene matches. CDR1 is ENHRY and CDR2 is SYGVKD in the germline V gene. CDR3 length equals 15 residues. The CDR3 bases are TGTGCCATCAGCCCATCCCTAGCGGCCTCCTACGAGCAGTACTTC. It encodes CAISPSLAASYEQYF.

This clone appeared a few times. V is TRBV7-2 and J is TRBJ1-5; perhaps TRBD1 as D (5 bases). CDR3 length: 15 residues. Germline V gives CDR1 SGHTA, CDR2 FQGNSA. V lost 7 bases to trimming and J lost 0 bases, with 13 bases between them. The CDR3 is CASTVWGDSNQPQHF. CDR3 DNA sequence: TGTGCCAGCACCGTCTGGGGGGATAGCAATCAGCCCCAGCATTTT.

Relative to its sample, this clone is medium-sized. V gene TRBV19 combines with J gene TRBJ2-6; D uncertain. The CDR3 loop spans 15 amino acids. Deletions cut 3 bases from V and 2 bases from J, with 8 bases between. Germline V gene sequence: CDR1 LNHDA, CDR2 SQIVND (reference sequence). This CDR3 reads CASSIRGAGANVLTF. The CDR3 DNA follows: TGTGCCAGTAGTATTAGAGGAGCTGGGGCCAACGTCCTGACTTTC.

The rearrangement links TRBV6-6 to TRBJ2-7; TRBD1 aligns across 10 bases. The CDR3 covers 15 residues. Germline V CDR1 and CDR2: MNHNY, SVGAGI (reference sequence). V lost 6 bases and J lost 2; bases outside the gene matches: 7. CDR3 in DNA: TGTGCCAGCAGCACTACCGGGACAGGGGCCTACGAGCAGTACTTC. Translation gives CASSTTGTGAYEQYF.

CDR3: CASSYGGAGGELFF. CDR3 coding DNA: TGTGCCAGCAGTTATGGGGGCGCGGGCGGGGAGCTGTTTTTT. The chain is built from TRBV6-5 and TRBJ2-2, with D maybe TRBD1 (6 bases). The CDR3 has 14 residues. V lost 3 bases to trimming and J lost 7 bases, with 12 bases between them. Germline CDR1 and CDR2: MNHEY and SVGAGI.

The gene calls are TRBV19 and TRBJ2-3; weak D call: TRBD2 (6 bases). From germline, CDR1 is LNHDA and CDR2 SQIVND (reference sequence). CDR3 length: 15 amino acids. V dropped 5 bases and J dropped 3 bases, with 15 bases sitting between them. Here the CDR3 DNA reads TGTGCCAGTAGTGGATGGGGCGGGATGACAGATACGCAGTATTTT. Translated: CASSGWGGMTDTQYF.

This clone was found a few times. CDR3 DNA: TGTGCCAGCAGTGCCTCCGGACTGTCGACCACTGAAGCTTTCTTT. It yields the protein CASSASGLSTTEAFF. The chain links TRBV27 to TRBJ1-1; D ambiguous. This CDR3 comprises 15 residues. Trimming removed 5 bases at V and 4 bases at J, with 17 bases between. Looked up from germline, CDR1 is MNHEY and CDR2 is SMNVEV (reference sequence).

The chain employs TRBV14 and TRBJ2-5; D unresolved. The germline CDR1 and CDR2 sequences are SGHDN and FVKESK. The CDR3 is 14 residues long. V was cut by 3 bases and J by 0 bases, with 8 bases left in between. The CDR3 nucleotides read TGTGCCAGCAGCCAGAACAGATACCAAGAGACCCAGTACTTC. Protein: CASSQNRYQETQYF. Looking up the rest from reference TRBV14 and TRBJ2-5 gives the full variable domain: EAGVTQFPSHSVIEKGQTVTLRCDPISGHDNLYWYRRVMGKEIKFLLHFVKESKQDESGMPNNRFLAERTGGTYSTLKVQPAELEDSGVYFCASSQNRYQETQYFGPGTRLLVL.

This chain links TRBV11-2 with TRBJ1-1, with a tentative D call TRBD1 (6 bases). CDR1 and CDR2 (germline): SGHAT, FQNNGV. V was pared by 5 bases and J by 5 bases, with 18 bases between. CDR3 size: 15 residues. The CDR3 is CASSASTGLGTEAFF. DNA for the CDR3: TGTGCCAGCAGCGCCTCTACAGGGCTTGGAACTGAAGCTTTCTTT.

The chain has TRBV5-4 and TRBJ2-5; TRBD1 agrees at 8 bases. V trimming: 4 bases; J trimming: 5 bases; junction bases outside the gene matches: 10. The CDR3 contains 15 residues. Per germline, CDR1 SGHNT and CDR2 YYREEE (reference sequence). CDR3 sequence: CASSQTGGGGETQYF. In DNA, the CDR3 is TGTGCCAGCAGCCAAACAGGGGGTGGGGGGGAGACCCAGTACTTC.

The chain uses TRBV6-1 and TRBJ1-1; a weak D match, TRBD1 (5 bases). Trimming pared 3 bases from V and 1 base from J, leaving 6 bases between. CDR1 MNHNS and CDR2 SASEGT come from the germline V gene. CDR3 size: 13 residues. The CDR3 nucleotides read TGTGCCAGCAGTGACCAGGGGAACACTGAAGCTTTCTTT. As protein: CASSDQGNTEAFF.

V is TRBV6-1 and J is TRBJ1-3; D is perhaps TRBD1 (5 bases). V dropped 10 bases and J dropped 8 bases, with 21 bases sitting between them. Germline values: CDR1 MNHNS, CDR2 SASEGT. The CDR3 has 14 residues. The CDR3 DNA follows: TGTGCCACCTACGCACAGGCCGCCTCGGACACCATATATTTT. This sequence encodes CATYAQAASDTIYF.